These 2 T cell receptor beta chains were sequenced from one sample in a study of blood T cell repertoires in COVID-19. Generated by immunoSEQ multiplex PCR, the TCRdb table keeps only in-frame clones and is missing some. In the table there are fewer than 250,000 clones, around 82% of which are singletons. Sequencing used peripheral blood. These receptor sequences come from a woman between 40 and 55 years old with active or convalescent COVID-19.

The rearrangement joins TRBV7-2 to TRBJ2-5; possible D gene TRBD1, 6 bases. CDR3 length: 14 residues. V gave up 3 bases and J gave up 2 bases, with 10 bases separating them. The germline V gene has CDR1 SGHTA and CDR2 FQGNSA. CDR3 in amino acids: CASSFQGRQETQYF. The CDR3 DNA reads TGTGCCAGCAGCTTTCAGGGGAGACAAGAGACCCAGTACTTC.

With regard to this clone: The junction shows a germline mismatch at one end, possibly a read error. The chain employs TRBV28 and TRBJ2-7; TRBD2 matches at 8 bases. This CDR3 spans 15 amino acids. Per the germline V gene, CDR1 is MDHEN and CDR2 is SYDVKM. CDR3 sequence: CASSLSGLGSNEQYF. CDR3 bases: TGTGCCAGCAGTTTATCGGGACTAGGCTCCAACGAGCAGTACTTC.